The source of this T cell receptor (beta chain) is a study of Ad26.COV2.S vaccination and SARS-CoV-2 variants. Looking at the study overall: Donor allocation was to the COV1001 Ad26.COV2.S trial arm.

This clone was seen a few times. As to treatment: some 20 received Ad26.COV2.S at low or high dose, single or two shots; about 5 received placebo; per-sample allocation not given. Sampling was done on day 63 after the first vaccine or placebo injection. The donor was a Boston adult aged 18-55 years. Sequenced by immunoSEQ multiplex PCR; TCRdb stores in-frame clones only, minus some. The table includes some 290,000 clones, about 82% detected once. This clonotype was obtained from a person aged 18-60 years who received the Ad26.COV2.S COVID-19 vaccine or a placebo. The material was peripheral blood, obtained in a trial of Ad26.COV2.S vaccine versus placebo.

CDR3 in amino acids: CASRDQGFTEAFF. In nucleotides, the CDR3 is TGTGCCAGCAGGGATCAGGGGTTTACTGAAGCTTTCTTT. This rearrangement joins TRBV28 to TRBJ1-1; tentatively, D is TRBD1 (6 bases). Deletions cut 6 bases from V and 5 bases from J, with 13 bases between. The CDR3 runs to 13 residues. Germline assignment: CDR1 MDHEN and CDR2 SYDVKM.